The present T cell receptor beta chain was sequenced within a study of immune evolution from preneoplasia to lung adenocarcinoma. At the level of the study: HLA loss of heterozygosity: roughly 6.6% AIS, about 15% MIA, about 35% ADC, none AAH.

With respect to this clone: Its antigen is as yet unknown.

Histologic diagnosis was independently verified by two lung pathologists. After pathologic assessment, macro-dissection selected premalignant or tumor cells for extraction. Study-wide points: Later-stage lesions appeared to have more T cells, more diversity, less clonality.

CDR1 is MDHEN, CDR2 SYDVKM, per germline. V was trimmed by 4 bases and J by 5 bases, leaving 12 bases between them. The CDR3 spans 14 residues. Profiling relied on immunoSEQ multiplex PCR, and the TCRdb table lists in-frame clones only, not all of them. The data hold some 37,000 clones, with 74% observed a single time. The chain combines TRBV28 with TRBJ1-5; no firm D call. The sample consisted of FFPE invasive lung adenocarcinoma tissue. The TCR sequence derives from a person in their sixties or seventies with lung adenocarcinoma. CDR3 region: CASSSSLGDQPQHF. As DNA, the CDR3 is TGTGCCAGCAGTTCCTCGCTCGGGGATCAGCCCCAGCATTTT.